This T cell receptor (beta chain) was profiled in a study of cytomegalovirus exposure and HLA in healthy donors. For the study at large: Genetic ancestry analysis placed over 65% of the 398 donors that were genotyped in the Caucasian-associated cluster. The study's findings and limits: Most of the TCR beta V segments (in an earlier analysis) were productive either about 87% or about 30% of the time. Across donors, presence/absence analyses took sequencing depth to be roughly uniform. CMV serostatus was the sole immune exposure information available.

PCR amplification relied on 60 Vbeta primers (plus 13 Jbeta primers). Here immunoSEQ multiplex PCR was the method, and the copy in TCRdb shows in-frame clones only, minus some. The table includes some 150,000 clones, under 85% detected once. This clone came up a few times. As yet, its antigen is unknown. From germline, CDR1 is MNHNS and CDR2 SASEGT. The CDR3 is 16 residues long. Trimming took 4 bases from V and 7 from J, leaving 17 bases between them. This clonotype originated in a man between 18 and 35 years old in good health and CMV-seronegative. Sequencing was done on a sample of PBMCs. The chain links TRBV6-1 to TRBJ1-6, with D tentatively TRBD1 (5 bases). CDR3 DNA: TGTGCCAGCAGTGGGGGGGTTGGGGCCATGAATTCACCCCTCCACTTT. It translates to CASSGGVGAMNSPLHF.